The clone carrying this T cell receptor (beta chain) was observed a handful of times. Investigators amplified TCR beta CDR3 regions from RNA transcripts. Second-round multiplex PCR came after a first-round RT-PCR that employed HTBI primers. One entry per CDR3 protein, called by TCRdb with MiXCR from the multiplex PCR reads. The data show about 620,000 distinct CDR3 sequences, about a fifth seen once. The CDR3 loop spans 16 amino acids. Between the trimmed V and J ends, which lost 2 bases and 4 bases, there was a span of 15 bases. Germline values: CDR1 MNHEY, CDR2 SVGEGT. The data are from a study of Graves' ophthalmopathy and Graves' hyperthyroidism. Patients in the hyperthyroidism group, adults aged 18 to 65, were newly diagnosed, under 2 months' duration. Ineligible for inclusion were patients with other autoimmune diseases, uncontrolled infections, pregnancy or lactation.

The sequenced material came from peripheral blood. This chain links TRBV6-2 or TRBV6-3 with TRBJ1-5; TRBD1 is a possible D gene (5 bases). This receptor was taken from a young woman with stable Graves' hyperthyroidism. Some clones in this sample may be carry-over from other donors' samples. The CDR3 nucleotides read TGTGCCAGCAGTTACCTTCGTGGGGGAAGTAATCAGCCCCAGCATTTT. It specifies CASSYLRGGSNQPQHF.